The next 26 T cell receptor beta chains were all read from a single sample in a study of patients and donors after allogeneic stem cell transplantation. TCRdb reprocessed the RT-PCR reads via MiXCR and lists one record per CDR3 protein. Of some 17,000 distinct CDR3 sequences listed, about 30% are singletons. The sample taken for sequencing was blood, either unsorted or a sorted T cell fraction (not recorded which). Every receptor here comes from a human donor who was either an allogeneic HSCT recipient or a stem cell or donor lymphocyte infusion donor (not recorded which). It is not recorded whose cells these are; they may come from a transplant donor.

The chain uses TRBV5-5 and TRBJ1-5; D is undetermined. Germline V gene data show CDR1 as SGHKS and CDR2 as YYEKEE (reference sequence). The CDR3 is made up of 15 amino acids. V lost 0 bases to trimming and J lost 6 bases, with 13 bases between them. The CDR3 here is CASSLGYGRSQPQHF. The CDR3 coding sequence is TGTGCCAGCAGCTTGGGTTATGGACGCAGTCAGCCCCAGCATTTT. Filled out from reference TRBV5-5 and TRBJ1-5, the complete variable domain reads DAGVTQSPTHLIKTRGQQVTLRCSPISGHKSVSWYQQVLGQGPQFIFQYYEKEERGRGNFPDRFSARQFPNYSSELNVNALLLGDSALYLCASSLGYGRSQPQHFGDGTRLSIL.

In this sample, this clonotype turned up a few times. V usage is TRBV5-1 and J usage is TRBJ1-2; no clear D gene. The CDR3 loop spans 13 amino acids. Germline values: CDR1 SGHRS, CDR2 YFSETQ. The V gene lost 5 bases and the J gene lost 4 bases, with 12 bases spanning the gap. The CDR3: CASSQGLLYGYTF. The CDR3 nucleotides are TGCGCCAGCAGTCAAGGATTACTCTATGGCTACACCTTC.

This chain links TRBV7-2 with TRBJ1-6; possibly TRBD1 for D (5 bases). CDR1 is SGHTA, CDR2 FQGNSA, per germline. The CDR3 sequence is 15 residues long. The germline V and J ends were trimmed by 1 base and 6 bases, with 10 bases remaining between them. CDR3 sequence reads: CASSLVGTINSPLHF. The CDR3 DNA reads TGTGCCAGCAGCTTAGTGGGGACTATTAATTCACCCCTCCACTTT.

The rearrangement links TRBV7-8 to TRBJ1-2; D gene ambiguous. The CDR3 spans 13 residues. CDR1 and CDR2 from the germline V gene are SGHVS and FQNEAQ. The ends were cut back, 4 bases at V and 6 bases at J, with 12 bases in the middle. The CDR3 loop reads CASSSYRDNGYTF. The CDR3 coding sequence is TGTGCCAGCAGCTCCTACCGGGATAATGGCTACACCTTC. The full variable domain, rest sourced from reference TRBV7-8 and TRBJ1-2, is GAGVSQSPRYKVAKRGQDVALRCDPISGHVSLFWYQQALGQGPEFLTYFQNEAQLDKSGLPSDRFFAERPEGSVSTLKIQRTQQEDSAVYLCASSSYRDNGYTFGSGTRLTVV.

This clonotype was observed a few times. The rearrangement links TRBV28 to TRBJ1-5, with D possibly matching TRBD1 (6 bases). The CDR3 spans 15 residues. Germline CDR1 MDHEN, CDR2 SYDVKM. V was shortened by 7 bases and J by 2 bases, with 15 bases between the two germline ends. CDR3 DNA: TGTGCCAGCACCCAGGGGCAGGGAGGCAATCAGCCCCAGCATTTT. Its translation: CASTQGQGGNQPQHF.

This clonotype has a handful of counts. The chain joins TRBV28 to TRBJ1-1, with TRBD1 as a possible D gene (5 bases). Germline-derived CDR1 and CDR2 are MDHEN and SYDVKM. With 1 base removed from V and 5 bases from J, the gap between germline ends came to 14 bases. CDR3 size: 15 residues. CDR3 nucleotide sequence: TGTGCCAGCAGTTTATCCCAGGGCGGGTGGACTGAAGCTTTCTTT. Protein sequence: CASSLSQGGWTEAFF.

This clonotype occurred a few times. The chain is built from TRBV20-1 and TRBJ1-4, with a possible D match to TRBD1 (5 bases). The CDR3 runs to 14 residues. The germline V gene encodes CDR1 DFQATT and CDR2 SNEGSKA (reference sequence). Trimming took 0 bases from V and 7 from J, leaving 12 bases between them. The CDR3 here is CSARDLGGSEKLFF. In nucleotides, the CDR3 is TGCAGTGCTAGAGATCTCGGGGGAAGTGAAAAACTGTTTTTT.

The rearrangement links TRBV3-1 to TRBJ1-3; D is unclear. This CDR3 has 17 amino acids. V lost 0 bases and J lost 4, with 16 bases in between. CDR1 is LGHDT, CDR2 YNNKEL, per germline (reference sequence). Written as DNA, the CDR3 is TGTGCCAGCAGCCAAGATCTGGTGGAGACTTGGGGAAACACCATATATTTT. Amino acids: CASSQDLVETWGNTIYF.

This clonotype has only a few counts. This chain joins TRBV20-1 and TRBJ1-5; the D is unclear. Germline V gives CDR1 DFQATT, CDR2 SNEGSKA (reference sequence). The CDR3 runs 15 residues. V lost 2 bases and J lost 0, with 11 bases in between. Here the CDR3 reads CSARLLRNSNQPQHF. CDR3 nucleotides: TGCAGTGCTAGACTTCTCCGGAATAGCAATCAGCCCCAGCATTTT.

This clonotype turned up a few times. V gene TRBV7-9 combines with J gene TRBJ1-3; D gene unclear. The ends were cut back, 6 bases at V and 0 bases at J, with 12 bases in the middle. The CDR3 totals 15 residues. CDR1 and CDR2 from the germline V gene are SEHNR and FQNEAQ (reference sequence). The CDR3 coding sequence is TGTGCCAGCAGGCCCGGGGTTCCCTCTGGAAACACCATATATTTT. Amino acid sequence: CASRPGVPSGNTIYF.

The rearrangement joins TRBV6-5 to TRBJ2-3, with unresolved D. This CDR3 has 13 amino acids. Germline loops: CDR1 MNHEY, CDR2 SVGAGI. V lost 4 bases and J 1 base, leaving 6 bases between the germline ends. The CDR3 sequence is CASSFLGTDTQYF. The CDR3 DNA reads TGTGCCAGCAGTTTCCTCGGCACAGATACGCAGTATTTT.

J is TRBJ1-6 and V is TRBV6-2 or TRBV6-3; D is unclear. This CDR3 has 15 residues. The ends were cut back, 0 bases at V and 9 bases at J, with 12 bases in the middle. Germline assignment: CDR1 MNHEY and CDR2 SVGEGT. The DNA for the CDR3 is TGTGCCAGCAGTTACTCAAGACGGGGAGGTTCACCCCTCCACTTT. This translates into CASSYSRRGGSPLHF.

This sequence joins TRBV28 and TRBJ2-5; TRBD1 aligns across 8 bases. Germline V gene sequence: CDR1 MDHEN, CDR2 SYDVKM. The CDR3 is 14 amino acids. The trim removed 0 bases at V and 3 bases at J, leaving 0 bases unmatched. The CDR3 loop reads CASSLWDREETQYF. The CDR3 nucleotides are TGTGCCAGCAGTTTATGGGACAGGGAAGAGACCCAGTACTTC.

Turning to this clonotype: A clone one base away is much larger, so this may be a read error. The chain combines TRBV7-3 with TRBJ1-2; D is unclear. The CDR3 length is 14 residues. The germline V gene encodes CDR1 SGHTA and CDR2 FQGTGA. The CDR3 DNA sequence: TGTACCACCCCCTCCGGCTGGGGTTACTATGGCTACACCTTC. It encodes CTTPSGWGYYGYTF.

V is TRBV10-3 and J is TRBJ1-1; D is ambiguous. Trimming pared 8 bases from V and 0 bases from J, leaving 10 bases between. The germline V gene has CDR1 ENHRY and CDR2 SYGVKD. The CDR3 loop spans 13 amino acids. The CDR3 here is CAIGSGLNTEAFF. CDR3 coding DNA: TGTGCCATCGGGTCTGGACTGAACACTGAAGCTTTCTTT.

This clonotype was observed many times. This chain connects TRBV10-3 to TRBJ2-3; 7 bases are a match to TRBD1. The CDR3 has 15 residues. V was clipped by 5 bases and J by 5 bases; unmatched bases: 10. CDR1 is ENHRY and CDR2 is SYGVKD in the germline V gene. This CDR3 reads CAISKTGESEDTQYF. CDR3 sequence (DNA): TGTGCCATCAGTAAAACAGGGGAGAGTGAAGATACGCAGTATTTT.

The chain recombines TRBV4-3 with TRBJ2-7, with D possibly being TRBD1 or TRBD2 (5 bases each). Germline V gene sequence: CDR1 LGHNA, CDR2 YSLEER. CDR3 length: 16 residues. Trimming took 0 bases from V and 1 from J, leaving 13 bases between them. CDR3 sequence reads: CASSQEPGRYSYEQYF. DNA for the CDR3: TGCGCCAGCAGCCAAGAGCCGGGACGGTATTCCTACGAGCAGTACTTC.

CDR3 nucleotide sequence: TGTGCCAGCAGTTTCATCAGGGGTGGAAACACCATATATTTT. Encoded protein: CASSFIRGGNTIYF. J is TRBJ1-3 and V is TRBV12-3 or TRBV12-4; possibly TRBD1 for D (6 bases). The V end was cut by 3 bases, the J end by 3 bases, with 9 bases between. This CDR3 has 14 amino acids.

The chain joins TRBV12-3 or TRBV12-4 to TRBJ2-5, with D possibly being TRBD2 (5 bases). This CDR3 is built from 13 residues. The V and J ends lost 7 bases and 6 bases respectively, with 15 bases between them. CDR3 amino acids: CASTGGQWKTQYF. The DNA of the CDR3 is TGTGCCAGCACCGGCGGGCAGTGGAAGACCCAGTACTTC.

The CDR3 reads CASSSSNYGYTF. CDR3 bases: TGCGCCAGCAGCTCTTCTAACTATGGCTACACCTTC. The chain links TRBV5-1 to TRBJ1-2; D gene uncertain. This CDR3 is 12 amino acids long. V lost 3 bases and J lost 0, with 3 bases in between. The germline gives CDR1 SGHRS, CDR2 YFSETQ.

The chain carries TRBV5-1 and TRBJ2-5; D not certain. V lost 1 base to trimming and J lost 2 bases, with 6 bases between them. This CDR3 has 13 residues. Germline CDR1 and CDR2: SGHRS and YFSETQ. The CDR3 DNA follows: TGCGCCAGCAGCTTGAACAGTCAAGAGACCCAGTACTTC. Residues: CASSLNSQETQYF.

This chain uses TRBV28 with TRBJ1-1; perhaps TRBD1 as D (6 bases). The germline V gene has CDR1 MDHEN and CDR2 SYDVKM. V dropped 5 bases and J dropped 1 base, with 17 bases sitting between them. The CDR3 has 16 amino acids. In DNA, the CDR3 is TGTGCCAGCAGTCCCCAAACCCCAGGGGCGAACACTGAAGCTTTCTTT. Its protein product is CASSPQTPGANTEAFF.

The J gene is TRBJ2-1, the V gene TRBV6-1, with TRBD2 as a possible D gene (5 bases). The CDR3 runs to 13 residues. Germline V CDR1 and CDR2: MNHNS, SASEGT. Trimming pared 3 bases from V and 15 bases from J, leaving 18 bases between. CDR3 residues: CASSEVRGSDPFF. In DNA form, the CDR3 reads TGTGCCAGCAGTGAGGTCCGGGGTTCGGATCCGTTCTTC.

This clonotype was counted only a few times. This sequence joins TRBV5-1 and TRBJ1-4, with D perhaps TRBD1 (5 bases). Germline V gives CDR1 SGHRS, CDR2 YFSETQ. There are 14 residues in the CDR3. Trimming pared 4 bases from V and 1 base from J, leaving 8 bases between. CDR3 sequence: CASSQGETNEKLFF. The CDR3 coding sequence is TGCGCCAGCAGCCAAGGGGAAACTAATGAAAAACTGTTTTTT. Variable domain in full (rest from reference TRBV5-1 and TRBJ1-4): KAGVTQTPRYLIKTRGQQVTLSCSPISGHRSVSWYQQTPGQGLQFLFEYFSETQRNKGNFPGRFSGRQFSNSRSEMNVSTLELGDSALYLCASSQGETNEKLFFGSGTQLSVL.

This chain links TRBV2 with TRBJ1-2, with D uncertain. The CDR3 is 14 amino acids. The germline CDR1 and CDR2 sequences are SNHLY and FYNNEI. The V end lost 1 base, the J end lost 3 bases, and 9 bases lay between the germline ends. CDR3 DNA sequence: TGTGCCAGCAGTGAAGGACCGGGAGACTATGGCTACACCTTC. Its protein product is CASSEGPGDYGYTF.

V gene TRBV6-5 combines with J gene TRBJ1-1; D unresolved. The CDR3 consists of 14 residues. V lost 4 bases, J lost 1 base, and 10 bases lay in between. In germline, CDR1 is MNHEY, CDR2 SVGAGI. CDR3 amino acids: CASSFGLTNTEAFF. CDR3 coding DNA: TGTGCCAGCAGTTTTGGGCTGACGAACACTGAAGCTTTCTTT.